The 18 T cell receptor beta chains reported below all come from one sample, sequenced in a study of cytomegalovirus exposure and HLA in healthy donors. PCR used 60 Vbeta primers and 13 Jbeta primers. The assay was immunoSEQ multiplex PCR, and TCRdb's table has in-frame clones only and misses some. The profile shows 150,000 to 200,000 clones, over 75% of them singletons. Sequenced material: PBMCs. These receptors were obtained from a man aged 45-65 years in good health and CMV-seronegative.

This chain uses TRBV4-1 with TRBJ2-3, with 8 bases lining up with TRBD2. The CDR3 runs 17 residues. The junction had 10 bases not matched to a gene; V was cut back by 0 bases and J by 5 bases. From germline, CDR1 is MGHRA and CDR2 YSYEKL. CDR3 sequence: CASSQDTRGGREDTQYF. CDR3 DNA sequence: TGCGCCAGCAGCCAAGATACCCGCGGGGGGAGGGAAGATACGCAGTATTTT.

Written as DNA, the CDR3 is TGTGCCAGTAATCGGAGGGAGGGCAATCAGCCCCAGCATTTT. Translated: CASNRREGNQPQHF. The rearrangement links TRBV19 to TRBJ1-5; D call uncertain. CDR3 size: 14 residues. Trimming left V 7 bases short and J 2 bases short, with 12 bases between. In germline, CDR1 is LNHDA, CDR2 SQIVND (reference sequence). Using reference TRBV19 and TRBJ1-5 for the parts outside the CDR3, the full variable domain is DGGITQSPKYLFRKEGQNVTLSCEQNLNHDAMYWYRQDPGQGLRLIYYSQIVNDFQKGDIAEGYSVSREKKESFPLTVTSAQKNPTAFYLCASNRREGNQPQHFGDGTRLSIL.

The J gene is TRBJ2-2, the V gene TRBV11-2, with TRBD1 as a possible D gene (6 bases). V gave up 0 bases and J gave up 1 base, with 6 bases separating them. CDR1 and CDR2 from the germline V gene are SGHAT and FQNNGV. This CDR3 has 15 residues. The CDR3 here is CASSLEGGNTGELFF. The CDR3, as DNA: TGTGCCAGCAGCTTAGAAGGGGGGAACACCGGGGAGCTGTTTTTT. The variable domain in full, completed from reference TRBV11-2 and TRBJ2-2, reads EAGVAQSPRYKIIEKRQSVAFWCNPISGHATLYWYQQILGQGPKLLIQFQNNGVVDDSQLPKDRFSAERLKGVDSTLKIQPAKLEDSAVYLCASSLEGGNTGELFFGEGSRLTVL.

The V gene is TRBV7-8, the J gene TRBJ2-7; D possibly corresponds to TRBD1 (6 bases). The CDR3 totals 13 residues. CDR1 and CDR2 (germline): SGHVS, FQNEAQ. Deletions cut 5 bases from V and 9 bases from J, with 17 bases between. The CDR3 nucleotides are TGTGCCAGCAGCACCCGACAGGCCTTGGGGCAGTACTTC. Its protein product is CASSTRQALGQYF.

The J gene is TRBJ2-3, the V gene TRBV7-3; weak D call: TRBD2 (5 bases). CDR1 and CDR2 (germline): SGHTA, FQGTGA. CDR3 length: 15 residues. Trimming took off 5 bases at V and 4 bases at J, with 16 bases between the two ends. The CDR3 here is CASSLDSPRSDTQYF. The CDR3 nucleotides read TGTGCCAGCAGCCTGGACTCCCCGAGGTCAGATACGCAGTATTTT.

The chain couples TRBV5-1 to TRBJ2-7; TRBD1 is a possible D gene (6 bases). V was trimmed by 1 base and J by 0 bases, leaving 11 bases between them. The CDR3 spans 15 residues. CDR1 and CDR2 from the germline V gene are SGHRS and YFSETQ. DNA for the CDR3: TGCGCCAGCAGCTTGAGGCCAGGGGCCTCCTACGAGCAGTACTTC. Translating it yields CASSLRPGASYEQYF.

V is TRBV5-6 and J is TRBJ2-7, with 8 bases lining up with TRBD1. The CDR3 consists of 14 residues. Per germline, CDR1 SGHDT and CDR2 YYEEEE. Trimming took 1 base from V and 7 from J; bases not matched to a gene: 7. CDR3 coding DNA: TGTGCCAGCAGCTTGACAGGGGGGTTTCGTGAGCAGTACTTC. It translates to CASSLTGGFREQYF.

The V and J genes are TRBV10-3 and TRBJ2-3; TRBD1 might be the D (5 bases). CDR3 length: 13 amino acids. The V end lost 4 bases, the J end lost 6 bases, and 11 bases lay between the germline ends. Germline assignment: CDR1 ENHRY and CDR2 SYGVKD. The CDR3 DNA follows: TGTGCCATCAGTGGTCAGGGTTGGGATACGCAGTATTTT. Protein product: CAISGQGWDTQYF.

V and J are TRBV5-1 and TRBJ2-2; D ambiguous. Trimming took 2 bases from V and 8 from J, leaving 19 bases between them. There are 16 residues in the CDR3. In germline, CDR1 is SGHRS, CDR2 YFSETQ. The CDR3 DNA reads TGCGCCAGCAGCTTCCTTCAAGCGATTTCGGGTGGGGAGCTGTTTTTT. Residues: CASSFLQAISGGELFF. The variable domain in full, completed from reference TRBV5-1 and TRBJ2-2, reads KAGVTQTPRYLIKTRGQQVTLSCSPISGHRSVSWYQQTPGQGLQFLFEYFSETQRNKGNFPGRFSGRQFSNSRSEMNVSTLELGDSALYLCASSFLQAISGGELFFGEGSRLTVL.

The chain links TRBV9 to TRBJ1-2; 8 nucleotides align to TRBD1. CDR1 and CDR2 from the germline V gene are SGDLS and YYNGEE. The CDR3 runs to 18 residues. Losses at the gene ends were 0 bases for V and 0 bases for J; bases not matched to a gene: 10. The CDR3 nucleotides are TGTGCCAGCAGCGTAGAGGCCCTGACAGGGGCAGCTAACTATGGCTACACCTTC. Translated, it gives CASSVEALTGAANYGYTF.

The CDR3 nucleotides are TGCAGTGCAAGAAGTCAGGCGACCCAGTACTTC. Translated, it gives CSARSQATQYF. The chain couples TRBV20-1 to TRBJ2-5; D is unclear. This CDR3 spans 11 amino acids. V was clipped by 6 bases and J by 7 bases, with 12 bases between them. Germline V gene lookup returns CDR1 DFQATT and CDR2 SNEGSKA (reference sequence).

The chain has TRBV27 and TRBJ2-2; 9 positions match TRBD1. J was trimmed by 4 bases and V by 3 bases; bases with no gene match: 6. The CDR3 is 16 residues long. From germline, CDR1 is MNHEY and CDR2 SMNVEV (reference sequence). The CDR3 bases are TGTGCCAGCAGTTTTTACAGGACAGGGGCCACCGGGGAGCTGTTTTTT. Translating it yields CASSFYRTGATGELFF.

The CDR3 reads CASSYSNQPQHF. CDR3 nucleotides: TGTGCCAGCAGTTATAGCAATCAGCCCCAGCATTTT. The rearrangement links TRBV7-2 to TRBJ1-5; D not certain. This CDR3 spans 12 amino acids. V shed 6 bases and J shed 0 bases, with 3 bases lying between them. Looked up from germline, CDR1 is SGHTA and CDR2 is FQGNSA.

The CDR3 sequence: CATSRDRGDTQYF. The CDR3, as DNA: TGTGCCACCAGCAGAGACAGGGGCGATACGCAGTATTTT. This chain joins TRBV15 and TRBJ2-3, with D possibly matching TRBD1 (6 bases). CDR1 and CDR2 from the germline V gene are LNHNV and YYDKDF (reference sequence). The CDR3 extends over 13 amino acids. The V and J ends lost 0 bases and 6 bases respectively, with 7 bases between them.

This clone appeared a few times. The V and J genes are TRBV5-4 and TRBJ2-3, with 8 bases that match TRBD1. Trimming removed 4 bases from V and 4 bases from J; junction bases left unmatched: 11. The CDR3 is made up of 16 amino acids. CDR1 and CDR2 (germline): SGHNT, YYREEE (reference sequence). CDR3 bases: TGTGCCAGCAGCGCCCGGACAGGGAAGGGCTCAGATACGCAGTATTTT. Protein sequence: CASSARTGKGSDTQYF.

The chain is built from TRBV10-3 and TRBJ1-2, with a tentative D call TRBD1 (5 bases). V shed 0 bases and J shed 8 bases, with 7 bases lying between them. Germline V gene lookup returns CDR1 ENHRY and CDR2 SYGVKD. This CDR3 has 12 residues. CDR3 sequence: CAISESPGGYTF. The DNA for the CDR3 is TGTGCCATCAGTGAGTCCCCAGGGGGCTACACCTTC.

This clone was seen a few times. The chain carries TRBV27 and TRBJ2-7, with TRBD1 as a possible D gene (6 bases). Germline V gene sequence: CDR1 MNHEY, CDR2 SMNVEV (reference sequence). V dropped 5 bases and J dropped 2 bases, with 16 bases sitting between them. The CDR3 consists of 15 residues. CDR3 protein: CASSNLRGSPYEQYF. The CDR3 coding sequence is TGTGCCAGCAGTAACCTGAGGGGGTCCCCCTACGAGCAGTACTTC.

The chain joins TRBV18 to TRBJ2-7; TRBD1 aligns across 7 bases. Germline V gene data show CDR1 as KGHSH and CDR2 as LQKENI. Trimming cost V 2 bases and J 0 bases; bases outside gene matches: 1. There are 14 residues in the CDR3. The CDR3 loop is CASSPGDSSYEQYF. Here the CDR3 DNA reads TGTGCCAGCTCACCAGGGGACAGCTCCTACGAGCAGTACTTC.